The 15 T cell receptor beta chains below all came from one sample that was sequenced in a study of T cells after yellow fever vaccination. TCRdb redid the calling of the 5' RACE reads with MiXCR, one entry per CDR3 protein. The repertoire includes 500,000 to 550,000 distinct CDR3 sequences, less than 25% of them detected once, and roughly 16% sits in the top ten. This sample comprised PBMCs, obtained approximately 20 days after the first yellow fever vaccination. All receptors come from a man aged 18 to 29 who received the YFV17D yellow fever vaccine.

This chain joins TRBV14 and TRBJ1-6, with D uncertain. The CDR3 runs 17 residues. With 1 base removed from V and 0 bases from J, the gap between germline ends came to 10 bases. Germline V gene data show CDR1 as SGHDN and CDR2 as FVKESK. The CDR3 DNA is TGTGCCAGCAGCCAAGCCCGGGCGCTCTCCTATAATTCACCCCTCCACTTT. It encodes CASSQARALSYNSPLHF.

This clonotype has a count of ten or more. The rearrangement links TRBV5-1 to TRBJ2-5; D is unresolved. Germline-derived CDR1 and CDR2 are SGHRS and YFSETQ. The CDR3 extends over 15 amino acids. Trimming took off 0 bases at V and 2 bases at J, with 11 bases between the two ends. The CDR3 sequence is CASSLGQAGQETQYF. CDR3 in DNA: TGCGCCAGCAGCTTGGGGCAGGCAGGACAAGAGACCCAGTACTTC.

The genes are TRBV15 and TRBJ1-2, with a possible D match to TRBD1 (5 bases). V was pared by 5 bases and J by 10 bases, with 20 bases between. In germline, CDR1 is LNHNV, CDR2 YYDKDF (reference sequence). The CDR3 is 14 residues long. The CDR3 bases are TGTGCCACCAGCCCCCCAGGGTTAACTATGGACTACACCTTC. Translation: CATSPPGLTMDYTF.

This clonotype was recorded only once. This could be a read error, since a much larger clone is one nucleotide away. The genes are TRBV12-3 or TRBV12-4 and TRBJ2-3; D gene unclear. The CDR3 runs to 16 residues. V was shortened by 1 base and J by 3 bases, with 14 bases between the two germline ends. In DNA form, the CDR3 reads TGTGCCAGCAGTTTAGACCCCCAATATTGGACAGATACGCAGTATTTT. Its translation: CASSLDPQYWTDTQYF.

The CDR3 sequence: CASKPRTGSDTEAFF. The CDR3 coding sequence is TGCGCCAGCAAACCAAGGACAGGGAGCGACACTGAAGCTTTCTTT. The chain carries TRBV5-1 and TRBJ1-1; 8 bases fit TRBD1. The CDR3 has 15 amino acids. Germline lookup yields CDR1 SGHRS and CDR2 YFSETQ. Trimming at V came to 6 bases and at J to 3 bases, leaving 10 bases not matched to a gene.

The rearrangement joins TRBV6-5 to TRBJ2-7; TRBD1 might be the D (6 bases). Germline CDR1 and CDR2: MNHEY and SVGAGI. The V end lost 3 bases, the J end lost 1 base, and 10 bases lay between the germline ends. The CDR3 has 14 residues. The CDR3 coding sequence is TGTGCCAGCAGTTATGGGGGCAGATCCTACGAGCAGTACTTC. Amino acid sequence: CASSYGGRSYEQYF.

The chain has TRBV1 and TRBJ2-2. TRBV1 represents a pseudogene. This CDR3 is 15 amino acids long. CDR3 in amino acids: CTSSQDSFETGELFF. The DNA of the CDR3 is TGCACCAGCAGCCAAGATTCCTTCGAGACCGGGGAGCTGTTTTTT.

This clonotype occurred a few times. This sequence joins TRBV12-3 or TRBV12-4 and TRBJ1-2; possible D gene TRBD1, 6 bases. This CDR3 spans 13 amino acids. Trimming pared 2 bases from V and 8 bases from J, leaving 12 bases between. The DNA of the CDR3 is TGTGCCAGCAGTTTAAGGGGGGTGGACGGCTACACCTTC. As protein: CASSLRGVDGYTF.

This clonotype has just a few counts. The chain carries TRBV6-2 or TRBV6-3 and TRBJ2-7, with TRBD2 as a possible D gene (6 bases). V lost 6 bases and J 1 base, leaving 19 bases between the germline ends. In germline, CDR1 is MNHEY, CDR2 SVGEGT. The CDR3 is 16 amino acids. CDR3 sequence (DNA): TGTGCCAGCAGCAGGCCTAAACCGGGACTTTCCTACGAGCAGTACTTC. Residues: CASSRPKPGLSYEQYF.

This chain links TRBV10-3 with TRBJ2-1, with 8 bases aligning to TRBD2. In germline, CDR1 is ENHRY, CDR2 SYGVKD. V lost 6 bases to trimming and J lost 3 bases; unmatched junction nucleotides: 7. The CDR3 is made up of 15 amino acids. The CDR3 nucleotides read TGTGCCATCAGGGGAGCGGGGGTCCTCTACAATGAGCAGTTCTTC. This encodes CAIRGAGVLYNEQFF.

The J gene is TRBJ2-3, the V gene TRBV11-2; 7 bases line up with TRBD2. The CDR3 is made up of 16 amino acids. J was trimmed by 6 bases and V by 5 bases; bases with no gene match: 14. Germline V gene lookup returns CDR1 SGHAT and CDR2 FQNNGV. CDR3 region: CASSKPVLAKGDTQYF. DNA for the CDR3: TGTGCCAGCAGCAAACCCGTACTAGCGAAAGGGGATACGCAGTATTTT.

CDR3 sequence (DNA): TGCGCCAGCAGCATGTCTAGCGGGGCGATAAACACCGGGGAGCTGTTTTTT. Protein sequence: CASSMSSGAINTGELFF. The chain carries TRBV5-1 and TRBJ2-2, with 9 bases that match TRBD2. The length of the CDR3 is 17 residues. V trimming: 4 bases; J trimming: 2 bases; junction bases outside the gene matches: 9. Germline-derived CDR1 and CDR2 are SGHRS and YFSETQ.

CDR3 in amino acids: CASSQGPGHSGANVLTF. CDR3 sequence (DNA): TGCGCCAGCAGCCAAGGTCCAGGGCACTCTGGGGCCAACGTCCTGACTTTC. This rearrangement joins TRBV4-3 to TRBJ2-6, with TRBD1 as a possible D gene (5 bases). Trimming took off 1 base at V and 0 bases at J, with 10 bases between the two ends. Germline CDR1 is LGHNA and CDR2 is YSLEER. The CDR3 runs to 17 residues.

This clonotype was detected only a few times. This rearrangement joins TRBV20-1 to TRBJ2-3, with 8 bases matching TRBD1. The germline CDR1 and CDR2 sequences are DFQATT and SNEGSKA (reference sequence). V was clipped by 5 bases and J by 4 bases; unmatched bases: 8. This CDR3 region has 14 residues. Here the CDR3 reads CSAGTGIIADTQYF. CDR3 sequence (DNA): TGCAGTGCTGGGACAGGCATAATCGCAGATACGCAGTATTTT.

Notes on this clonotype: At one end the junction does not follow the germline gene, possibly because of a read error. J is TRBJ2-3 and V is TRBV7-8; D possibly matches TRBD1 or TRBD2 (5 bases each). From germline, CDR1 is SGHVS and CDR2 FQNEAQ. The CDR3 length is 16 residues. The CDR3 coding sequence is TGTGCCAGCAGCCTATACGGGGCTAGCAGCACAGATACGCTGTATTTT. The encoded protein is CASSLYGASSTDTLYF.